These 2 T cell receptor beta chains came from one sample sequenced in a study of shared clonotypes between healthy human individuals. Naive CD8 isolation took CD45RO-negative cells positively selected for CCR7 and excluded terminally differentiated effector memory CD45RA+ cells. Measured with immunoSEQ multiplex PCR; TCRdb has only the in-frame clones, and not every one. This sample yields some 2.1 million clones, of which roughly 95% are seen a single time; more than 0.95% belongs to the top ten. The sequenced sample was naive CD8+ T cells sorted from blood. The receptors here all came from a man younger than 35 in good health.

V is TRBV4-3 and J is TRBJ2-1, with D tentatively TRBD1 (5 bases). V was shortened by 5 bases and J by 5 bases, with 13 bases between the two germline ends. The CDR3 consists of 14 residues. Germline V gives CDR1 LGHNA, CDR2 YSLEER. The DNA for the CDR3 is TGCGCCAGCAGCAAGGGGTCAGTTAACAATGAGCAGTTCTTC. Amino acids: CASSKGSVNNEQFF.

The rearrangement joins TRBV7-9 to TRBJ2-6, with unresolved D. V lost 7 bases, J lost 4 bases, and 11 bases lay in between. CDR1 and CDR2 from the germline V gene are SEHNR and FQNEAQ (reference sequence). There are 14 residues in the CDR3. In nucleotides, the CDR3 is TGTGCCAGCACCTCCTCGACGGGGGCCAACGTCCTGACTTTC. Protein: CASTSSTGANVLTF.